Below are 26 T cell receptor beta chains sequenced from a single sample in a study of cytomegalovirus exposure and HLA in healthy donors. Libraries were prepared by immunoSEQ multiplex PCR; TCRdb keeps only in-frame clonotypes and omits some of them. The data contain about 120,000 clones, 85% to 90% of them singletons. The source material was PBMCs. These receptors came from a woman in her late teens or twenties in good health and CMV-seropositive.

V usage is TRBV6-1 and J usage is TRBJ2-2, with a tentative D call TRBD2 (5 bases). This CDR3 region has 16 residues. V lost 2 bases to trimming and J lost 0 bases, with 10 bases between them. From germline, CDR1 is MNHNS and CDR2 SASEGT. Here the CDR3 reads CASSENSGANTGELFF. Written as DNA, the CDR3 is TGTGCCAGCAGTGAAAACAGCGGCGCGAACACCGGGGAGCTGTTTTTT.

The genes are TRBV19 and TRBJ1-2; 7 nucleotides match TRBD1. Unmatched junction bases numbered 8, after V lost 5 bases and J lost 5 bases. Per germline, CDR1 LNHDA and CDR2 SQIVND (reference sequence). The CDR3 has 14 amino acids. The CDR3 loop reads CASSAGQEVYGYTF. The CDR3 DNA is TGTGCCAGTAGTGCCGGACAGGAGGTGTATGGCTACACCTTC.

The chain employs TRBV19 and TRBJ1-2; 7 nucleotides agree with TRBD1. Germline V gives CDR1 LNHDA, CDR2 SQIVND (reference sequence). The CDR3 is made up of 14 amino acids. Trimming at V came to 2 bases and at J to 1 base, leaving 1 base not matched to a gene. CDR3 in DNA: TGTGCCAGTAGTATACAGGGGGGTAACTATGGCTACACCTTC. Translation: CASSIQGGNYGYTF.

CDR3 bases: TGTGCCAGCAGCGTAACGATGACTTCCCTAAGCAATCAGCCCCAGCATTTT. Protein: CASSVTMTSLSNQPQHF. The chain employs TRBV9 and TRBJ1-5; no clear D. Germline V gene sequence: CDR1 SGDLS, CDR2 YYNGEE. CDR3 length: 17 amino acids. Trimming left V 1 base short and J 1 base short, with 15 bases between.

This clone showed up just once. V gene TRBV18 combines with J gene TRBJ1-4; 9 positions agree with TRBD1. Germline assignment: CDR1 KGHSH and CDR2 LQKENI. This CDR3 is 15 amino acids long. V trimming: 3 bases; J trimming: 8 bases; junction bases outside the gene matches: 7. The CDR3 DNA sequence: TGTGCCAGCTCACCCCGGGACAGGGTTTCCGAAAAACTGTTTTTT. Protein: CASSPRDRVSEKLFF. Full variable domain (missing parts from reference TRBV18 and TRBJ1-4): NAGVMQNPRHLVRRRGQEARLRCSPMKGHSHVYWYRQLPEEGLKFMVYLQKENIIDESGMPKERFSAEFPKEGPSILRIQQVVRGDSAAYFCASSPRDRVSEKLFFGSGTQLSVL.

The chain links TRBV19 to TRBJ1-1, with 8 bases that match TRBD1. This CDR3 region has 14 residues. Germline lookup yields CDR1 LNHDA and CDR2 SQIVND (reference sequence). Trimming cost V 5 bases and J 4 bases; bases outside gene matches: 6. The CDR3 DNA follows: TGTGCCAGTAGTCCGCGAGACAGGGGCACTGAAGCTTTCTTT. This gives the protein CASSPRDRGTEAFF.

This chain connects TRBV10-2 to TRBJ2-7; 11 bases agree with TRBD2. Per germline, CDR1 WSHSY and CDR2 SAAADI. This CDR3 spans 16 amino acids. With V trimmed by 3 bases and J by 2 bases, 6 bases remained unmatched. Here the CDR3 DNA reads TGCGCCAGCAGTGAAGAACTAGCGGGAGCCCCCTACGAGCAGTACTTC. This translates into CASSEELAGAPYEQYF.

V usage is TRBV30 and J usage is TRBJ1-1, with D maybe TRBD1 (6 bases). Trimming cost V 7 bases and J 7 bases, with 19 bases left between them. Per the germline V gene, CDR1 is GTSNPN and CDR2 is SVGIG (reference sequence). The CDR3 is 13 amino acids. As DNA, the CDR3 is TGTGCCTTATCCAAACAGGGTAGCCGTGAAGCTTTCTTT. This sequence encodes CALSKQGSREAFF.

The rearrangement joins TRBV7-3 to TRBJ2-1; TRBD2 matches 16 bases. The CDR3 extends over 18 amino acids. V gave up 5 bases and J gave up 4 bases; unmatched junction bases: 8. Germline V gene lookup returns CDR1 SGHTA and CDR2 FQGTGA. The CDR3 reads CASSSFGTSGRDYNEQFF. The CDR3 region has the DNA TGTGCCAGCAGCAGTTTCGGGACTAGCGGGAGGGATTACAATGAGCAGTTCTTC.

V is TRBV10-3 and J is TRBJ2-1; TRBD1 aligns across 7 bases. Germline CDR1 ENHRY, CDR2 SYGVKD. Losses at the gene ends were 4 bases for V and 3 bases for J; bases not matched to a gene: 6. This CDR3 has 15 amino acids. The CDR3 region has the DNA TGTGCCATCAGTGGGACCGGGACAGTCTACAATGAGCAGTTCTTC. It yields the protein CAISGTGTVYNEQFF.

The chain carries TRBV6-5 and TRBJ1-1, with 11 bases aligning to TRBD1. V lost 5 bases and J lost 11; bases outside the gene matches: 7. This CDR3 is built from 13 residues. In germline, CDR1 is MNHEY, CDR2 SVGAGI. The CDR3 region has the DNA TGTGCCAGCAGTCGGACAGGGGGCGTTGTGGCTTTCTTT. This sequence encodes CASSRTGGVVAFF.

This clone has more than one count but fewer than ten. J is TRBJ2-7 and V is TRBV30; 8 bases match TRBD2. V lost 4 bases, J lost 3 bases, and 2 bases stayed unmatched. CDR1 is GTSNPN, CDR2 SVGIG, per germline (reference sequence). CDR3 length: 12 residues. CDR3 nucleotide sequence: TGTGCCTGGAAGGGACTAGGCTACGAGCAGTACTTC. This gives the protein CAWKGLGYEQYF.

This chain links TRBV7-8 with TRBJ1-2; 8 nucleotides align to TRBD1. The CDR3 spans 13 residues. V was clipped by 5 bases and J by 8 bases; unmatched bases: 7. Germline V CDR1 and CDR2: SGHVS, FQNEAQ. The CDR3 region has the DNA TGTGCCAGCAGCCGGACGACAGGGGAAGGCTACACCTTC. Encoded protein: CASSRTTGEGYTF.

The chain has TRBV25-1 and TRBJ1-1; 8 bases are a match to TRBD1. Germline loops: CDR1 MGHDK, CDR2 SYGVNS. The CDR3 length is 15 residues. The V segment lost 4 bases and the J segment 0 bases; nucleotides outside the gene matches: 4. The CDR3 nucleotides are TGTGCCAGCAGTGGGGACAGGCCTATGAACACTGAAGCTTTCTTT. Protein sequence: CASSGDRPMNTEAFF.

The rearrangement uses TRBV15 and TRBJ1-5, with 10 nucleotides matching TRBD1. The junction had 1 base not matched to a gene; V was cut back by 1 base and J by 1 base. The CDR3 sequence is 16 residues long. Germline V lookup: CDR1 LNHNV, CDR2 YYDKDF (reference sequence). This CDR3 is CATSRAGQGSNQPQHF. CDR3 DNA sequence: TGTGCCACCAGCAGAGCGGGACAGGGGAGCAATCAGCCCCAGCATTTT. The variable domain in full, completed from reference TRBV15 and TRBJ1-5, reads DAMVIQNPRYQVTQFGKPVTLSCSQTLNHNVMYWYQQKSSQAPKLLFHYYDKDFNNEADTPDNFQSRRPNTSFCFLDIRSPGLGDTAMYLCATSRAGQGSNQPQHFGDGTRLSIL.

This chain's CDR3 is CASSVDSNYGYTF. The CDR3 nucleotides read TGTGCCAGCAGCGTGGACAGTAACTATGGCTACACCTTC. The gene calls are TRBV11-2 and TRBJ1-2; possibly TRBD1 for D (6 bases). Between the trimmed V and J ends, which lost 5 bases and 1 base, there was a span of 8 bases. This CDR3 has 13 residues. Germline values: CDR1 SGHAT, CDR2 FQNNGV.

V and J are TRBV18 and TRBJ1-5; TRBD1 aligns across 7 bases. V dropped 2 bases and J dropped 6; count of bases not matched to a gene: 7. The germline CDR1 and CDR2 sequences are KGHSH and LQKENI. The CDR3 length is 15 residues. CDR3 DNA: TGTGCCAGCTCACCAGGGCAGGGGGGCGGTCAGCCCCAGCATTTT. It specifies CASSPGQGGGQPQHF.

The chain is built from TRBV30 and TRBJ2-2, with D perhaps TRBD2 (7 bases). The CDR3 sequence is 15 residues long. CDR1 is GTSNPN, CDR2 SVGIG, per germline (reference sequence). The germline V and J ends were trimmed by 0 bases and 5 bases, with 13 bases remaining between them. This CDR3 reads CAWSVRGARTGELFF. The CDR3 DNA sequence: TGTGCCTGGAGTGTACGGGGGGCTCGGACCGGGGAGCTGTTTTTT.

The chain couples TRBV19 to TRBJ1-1, with D unclear. Germline V lookup: CDR1 LNHDA, CDR2 SQIVND (reference sequence). The CDR3 length is 15 residues. With 3 bases removed from V and 0 bases from J, the gap between germline ends came to 11 bases. CDR3 nucleotide sequence: TGTGCCAGTAGTATGGAGGGCCGGGTGAACACTGAAGCTTTCTTT. Translating gives CASSMEGRVNTEAFF.

The chain is built from TRBV15 and TRBJ2-5; 9 nucleotides agree with TRBD1. CDR3 length: 15 amino acids. Germline V gene sequence: CDR1 LNHNV, CDR2 YYDKDF (reference sequence). The ends lost 5 bases at V and 5 bases at J; junction bases unmatched: 9. The CDR3 DNA reads as TGTGCCACCAGCTCGCGAGGGACAGGGAGGGAGACCCAGTACTTC. Its translation: CATSSRGTGRETQYF. The whole variable domain, remainder taken from reference TRBV15 and TRBJ2-5, is DAMVIQNPRYQVTQFGKPVTLSCSQTLNHNVMYWYQQKSSQAPKLLFHYYDKDFNNEADTPDNFQSRRPNTSFCFLDIRSPGLGDTAMYLCATSSRGTGRETQYFGPGTRLLVL.

This chain links TRBV27 with TRBJ2-2, with D maybe TRBD2 (6 bases). V shed 2 bases and J shed 1 base, with 8 bases lying between them. CDR3 length equals 15 residues. Germline CDR1 MNHEY, CDR2 SMNVEV (reference sequence). The CDR3 loop reads CASSLAGMNTGELFF. CDR3 nucleotide sequence: TGTGCCAGCAGTTTAGCGGGGATGAACACCGGGGAGCTGTTTTTT.

This chain joins TRBV10-3 and TRBJ2-7, with D possibly matching TRBD2 (5 bases). Germline values: CDR1 ENHRY, CDR2 SYGVKD. V shed 11 bases and J shed 0 bases, with 23 bases lying between them. This CDR3 is 16 amino acids long. The CDR3, as DNA: TGTGCCTCCCCTTTAGCGACTAATCTAAACTCCTACGAGCAGTACTTC. It encodes CASPLATNLNSYEQYF.

This clone was picked up one time. The gene calls are TRBV5-1 and TRBJ1-6, with a weak D call TRBD1 (6 bases). Germline-derived CDR1 and CDR2 are SGHRS and YFSETQ. This CDR3 region has 15 residues. The germline V and J ends were trimmed by 2 bases and 7 bases, with 13 bases remaining between them. DNA of the CDR3: TGCGCCAGCAGCTTAACCGACAGGTTGAATTCACCCCTCCACTTT. Translated, it gives CASSLTDRLNSPLHF. The whole variable domain, remainder taken from reference TRBV5-1 and TRBJ1-6, is KAGVTQTPRYLIKTRGQQVTLSCSPISGHRSVSWYQQTPGQGLQFLFEYFSETQRNKGNFPGRFSGRQFSNSRSEMNVSTLELGDSALYLCASSLTDRLNSPLHFGNGTRLTVT.

The gene calls are TRBV7-2 and TRBJ1-2; D perhaps matches TRBD1 (5 bases). The ends were cut back, 5 bases at V and 2 bases at J, with 15 bases in the middle. The length of the CDR3 is 15 residues. Germline V gene data show CDR1 as SGHTA and CDR2 as FQGNSA. The CDR3 region has the DNA TGTGCCAGCAGCACCCGACAGAAGAAAAACTATGGCTACACCTTC. Its protein product is CASSTRQKKNYGYTF. The complete variable domain, with remaining parts taken from reference TRBV7-2 and TRBJ1-2, reads GAGVSQSPSNKVTEKGKDVELRCDPISGHTALYWYRQSLGQGLEFLIYFQGNSAPDKSGLPSDRFSAERTGGSVSTLTIQRTQQEDSAVYLCASSTRQKKNYGYTFGSGTRLTVV.

The chain recombines TRBV7-3 with TRBJ2-1, with 7 bases identical to TRBD2. After removal of 5 bases from V and 4 bases from J, the junction contained 11 bases not matched to a gene. This CDR3 comprises 16 residues. Germline CDR1 reads SGHTA; CDR2 reads FQGTGA. The CDR3 region has the DNA TGTGCCAGCAGCCCCCCCGGGGCTAGCGGATACAATGAGCAGTTCTTC. The encoded protein is CASSPPGASGYNEQFF.

The chain carries TRBV11-2 and TRBJ1-2; 9 positions agree with TRBD1. V trimming: 4 bases; J trimming: 8 bases; junction bases outside the gene matches: 8. This CDR3 region has 14 residues. The V gene's germline CDR1 is SGHAT and CDR2 FQNNGV. CDR3 sequence reads: CASSSVQGAQGYTF. The CDR3 DNA follows: TGTGCCAGCAGCTCAGTACAGGGGGCTCAGGGCTACACCTTC.